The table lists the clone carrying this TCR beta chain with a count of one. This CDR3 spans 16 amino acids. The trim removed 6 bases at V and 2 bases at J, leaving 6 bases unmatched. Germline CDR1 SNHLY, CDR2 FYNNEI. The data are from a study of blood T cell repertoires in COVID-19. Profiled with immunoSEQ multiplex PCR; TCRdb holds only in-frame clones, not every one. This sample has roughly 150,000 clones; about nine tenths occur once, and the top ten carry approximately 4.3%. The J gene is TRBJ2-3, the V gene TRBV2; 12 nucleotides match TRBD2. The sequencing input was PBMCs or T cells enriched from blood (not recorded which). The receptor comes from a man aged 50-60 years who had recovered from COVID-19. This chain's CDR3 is CASRRLAGEATDTQYF. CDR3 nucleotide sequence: TGTGCCAGCAGAAGACTAGCGGGAGAGGCCACAGATACGCAGTATTTT.